The TCR beta chain described here comes from a study of cytomegalovirus exposure and HLA in healthy donors. The PCR used 60 Vbeta and 13 Jbeta primers. The method was immunoSEQ multiplex PCR; TCRdb's version includes in-frame clones alone and lacks a portion of them. The sample lists around 150,000 clones, roughly two thirds occurring once. CDR1 is LNHDA, CDR2 SQIVND, per germline (reference sequence). The CDR3 consists of 15 residues. The V end was cut by 5 bases, the J end by 0 bases, with 8 bases between. The sample was PBMCs. This chain joins TRBV19 and TRBJ1-6; D gene unclear. The origin of this receptor is a woman in her twenties or thirties in good health and CMV-seronegative. In DNA form, the CDR3 reads TGTGCCAGTAGTGAGTGGAGCTCCTATAATTCACCCCTCCACTTT. It is translated as CASSEWSSYNSPLHF.